Below are 8 T cell receptor beta chains sequenced from a single sample in a study of blood T cell repertoires in COVID-19. The assay was immunoSEQ multiplex PCR, and TCRdb's table has in-frame clones only and misses some. The sample includes about 220,000 clones, approximately 83% seen only once; the top ten take 3% to 3.5%. Specimen: PBMCs or T cells enriched from blood (not recorded which). All receptors derive from a woman aged 55-69 years who had recovered from COVID-19.

This clone has only a few counts. The CDR3 loop is CASSTGSWRETQYF. CDR3 DNA sequence: TGTGCCAGCAGCACAGGGTCTTGGAGAGAGACCCAGTACTTC. The V and J genes are TRBV6-5 and TRBJ2-5, with TRBD1 as a possible D gene (6 bases). The V end was cut by 6 bases, the J end by 4 bases, with 15 bases between. CDR3 size: 14 residues. Germline V gene data show CDR1 as MNHEY and CDR2 as SVGAGI.

This clone has a handful of counts. This rearrangement joins TRBV24-1 to TRBJ2-2; possible D gene TRBD2, 6 bases. The V gene's germline CDR1 is KGHDR and CDR2 SFDVKD. This CDR3 spans 14 amino acids. Between the trimmed V and J ends, which lost 3 bases and 3 bases, there was a span of 7 bases. CDR3 region: CATSDPGDTGELFF. The CDR3, as DNA: TGTGCCACCAGTGATCCGGGGGACACCGGGGAGCTGTTTTTT.

J is TRBJ1-2 and V is TRBV3-1 (or the pseudogene TRBV3-2), with no clear D. The CDR3 loop spans 13 amino acids. In germline, CDR1 is LGHDT, CDR2 YNNKEL (reference sequence). Between the trimmed V and J ends, which lost 2 bases and 2 bases, there was a span of 6 bases. The CDR3 DNA is TGTGCCAGCAGCCAACGGAGCAACTATGGCTACACCTTC. Protein: CASSQRSNYGYTF.

The J gene is TRBJ2-5, the V gene TRBV24-1; 7 bases are shared with TRBD1. V lost 2 bases to trimming and J lost 5 bases; unmatched junction nucleotides: 1. This CDR3 is 13 amino acids long. From germline, CDR1 is KGHDR and CDR2 SFDVKD. The CDR3: CATSDSQGETQYF. CDR3 coding DNA: TGTGCCACCAGTGATTCACAGGGGGAGACCCAGTACTTC.

This chain joins TRBV15 and TRBJ2-5; TRBD1 is a possible D gene (5 bases). CDR3 size: 14 residues. V lost 4 bases, J lost 0 bases, and 9 bases lay in between. Germline values: CDR1 LNHNV, CDR2 YYDKDF (reference sequence). The CDR3 region has the DNA TGTGCCACCAGCAAGGACACGTACCAAGAGACCCAGTACTTC. This gives the protein CATSKDTYQETQYF.

The chain joins TRBV5-4 to TRBJ2-1; D is uncertain. CDR1 and CDR2 (germline): SGHNT, YYREEE (reference sequence). Trimming removed 4 bases at V and 0 bases at J, with 8 bases between. This CDR3 contains 14 residues. The CDR3 protein is CASSLFSSYNEQFF. The DNA of the CDR3 is TGTGCCAGCAGCCTCTTCAGCTCCTACAATGAGCAGTTCTTC.

The chain carries TRBV19 and TRBJ2-3; D ambiguous. The CDR3 consists of 16 residues. The V and J ends lost 5 bases and 2 bases respectively, with 17 bases between them. Germline V lookup: CDR1 LNHDA, CDR2 SQIVND (reference sequence). The CDR3 DNA is TGTGCCAGTAGTCCATCACAAATGAGGATCACAGATACGCAGTATTTT. Translation gives CASSPSQMRITDTQYF.

The chain is built from TRBV5-5 and TRBJ1-3, with D possibly being TRBD1 (5 bases). CDR3 length equals 14 residues. CDR1 and CDR2 from the germline V gene are SGHKS and YYEKEE (reference sequence). V lost 2 bases and J lost 8, with 14 bases in between. The CDR3 here is CASSLRGEEDTIYF. CDR3 nucleotides: TGTGCCAGCAGCTTAAGAGGGGAGGAGGACACCATATATTTT.